This T cell receptor beta chain was obtained from a study of blood T cell repertoires in COVID-19 (dated by TCRdb to 2018 to 2020). Turning to the overall study: Samples covering the acute and convalescent phases of COVID-19 were provided by collaborators in the United States, Italy and Spain. Sample metadata almost always included a de-identified subject ID, COVID-19 status, age in years and sex. Subjects who had been exposed to COVID-19, were actively infected with it, or had recovered from it provided the deeply sampled blood TCRbeta repertoires that made up the dataset. Where available, HLA class I and class II types were taken from metadata supplied by the sample provider and were not determined by assay-based typing. The samples were drawn from the first 160 participants of the ongoing ImmuneRACE study and from some 1,300 subjects provided by 6 global collaborators. The material from the prospective study consisted of cDNA or gDNA derived from T cells, B-cell-depleted T cells, or PBMCs. The repertoires were released in a freely available public database meant as a resource for research on the immune response to SARS-CoV-2.

TCRbeta CDR3 regions were amplified from genomic DNA by means of the immunoSEQ Assay, a bias-controlled multiplex PCR. The authors processed their data as follows. The number of nucleated cells in each sample was estimated from the amplification of reference gene primers within the assay. Sequence reads were collapsed and filtered to measure the absolute abundance of every unique TCRbeta CDR3 rearrangement. For each sample, productive Simpson clonality was calculated as the square root of Simpson's diversity index over productive rearrangements. This immuneACCESS table, as held by TCRdb, lists in-frame sequences with V and J called but not all clones. Of the missing ones, under half trace to an unresolved V gene in checked studies; the others have no known cause. V and J calls plus clone size are reproduced from that table; the DNA served to infer D and trimming. The sample data list more than 250,000 clones, and around 89% of these were observed just once. 1.5% to 2% of the sample belongs to the ten largest clones.

In the prospective study, participants were about 18 to 100 years old, resided in approximately 25 geographic areas of the United States, and were enrolled through a virtual design. To assign participants to cohorts, the prospective study relied on clinical history that participants themselves reported in a screening survey and a study questionnaire. In the prospective study, mobile phlebotomists collected whole blood, serum and a nasopharyngeal or oropharyngeal swab from each participant. Participants in the prospective study had the option to provide additional blood draws and questionnaires over an approximately 2-month period. Prospective study blood samples were shipped either frozen or at room temperature before DNA extraction. As regards this clone: Its binding antigen is unknown. No quality values exist for individual bases; no much larger clone is one base distant.

On the study overall, not on this receptor specifically: How much clinical and demographic metadata was included differed by source and by participant, and the metadata was provided uncurated.

The sequenced sample consisted of PBMCs or T cells enriched from blood (not recorded which). The sequence was collected from a woman between 18 and 29 years old with acute COVID-19.

The sequence in DNA is TGTGCCAGCAGCCTGAACCCGACAGGGGGGAGGAATGAGCAGTTCTTC. Translated, this is CASSLNPTGGRNEQFF. The chain is assembled from TRBV7-3 and TRBJ2-1; a stretch of 9 junction bases matches TRBD1. The CDR3 holds 16 amino acids from the cysteine to the phenylalanine. Just the 48-base CDR3 DNA is kept, in frame starting at base 1. CDR1 and CDR2 are drawn from the germline V gene: SGHTA, FQGTGA. V is cut back by 5 bases and J by 7 bases, with 12 bases in the junction unmatched.